This entry describes one TCR beta chain. It lacks a known antigen. Base qualities are not recorded, but no much larger clone differs from it by a single base. The CDR3 sequence holds 15 residues, the cysteine and phenylalanine included. The CDR3 DNA has 45 bases and is translated from base 1. The germline V gene sets CDR1 to KGHSH and CDR2 to LQKENI. Clipping removes 2 bases from V and 7 bases from J, with 4 as the unmatched junction base count. Enrolling through a virtual design, the prospective study's participants ranged in age from roughly 18 to 95 years and lived across 20 to 25 United States geographic areas. In the prospective study, participants were assigned to cohorts based on the clinical history participants reported in a screening survey and a study questionnaire. ImmuneRACE Cohort 3 recovered participants were defined by two consecutive negative NP/OP PCR tests, healthcare professional clearance, or symptom resolution. Each participant in the prospective study had whole blood, serum and a nasopharyngeal or oropharyngeal swab collected by mobile phlebotomists. Prospective study participants could optionally give additional blood draws and questionnaires over an approximately two-month period. Before DNA extraction, prospective study blood samples were shipped either frozen or at room temperature.

These data originate in a study of blood T cell repertoires in COVID-19 (TCRdb year 2020). About the full investigation: Collaborator samples came from the United States, Italy and Spain and covered acute and convalescent phases of COVID-19. The samples were drawn from two sources: the first 160 participants of the ongoing ImmuneRACE study, and 1,254 subjects contributed by 6 global collaborators. The prospective study material was composed of cDNA or gDNA derived from T cells, B-cell-depleted T cells, or PBMCs. Subjects who had been exposed to COVID-19, were actively infected with it, or had recovered from it provided the deeply sampled blood TCRbeta repertoires that made up the dataset. Where available, HLA class I and class II types were obtained from metadata supplied by the sample provider rather than from assay-based typing. A de-identified subject ID, COVID-19 status, age in years and sex were almost always included in the sample metadata. The repertoires were made available in a free public database intended to serve as a resource for research on the immune response to SARS-CoV-2. Study-level results and caveats: Clinical and demographic metadata were provided uncurated, with the amount varying by source and participant.

TCRbeta CDR3 regions were amplified from genomic DNA using the immunoSEQ Assay, a bias-controlled multiplex PCR. In the original analysis: The number of nucleated cells in each sample was estimated from the amplification of reference gene primers within the assay. Sequence reads were collapsed and filtered to measure the absolute abundance of every unique TCRbeta CDR3 rearrangement. Productive Simpson clonality was computed per sample as the square root of Simpson's diversity index over productive rearrangements. TCRdb retrieved this table from immuneACCESS and kept in-frame rearrangements only. Not all clones are present; in checked studies, unresolved V genes account for under half, and no reason is known for the remainder. The V and J calls and clone size are taken from that table; D and trimming were inferred from the DNA. The sample table holds around 310,000 clones, of which over 75% were seen once. Around 9.5% of the sample is held by the ten biggest clonotypes.

Sequenced: PBMCs or T cells enriched from blood (not recorded which). The chain is assembled from TRBV18 and TRBJ1-4; the junction holds 10 bases that match TRBD1. The receptor comes from a woman aged 40 to 50 who had recovered from COVID-19. The bases read TGTGCCAGCTCACCAGCGACAGGGGGCCTTGAAAAACTGTTTTTT. It specifies CASSPATGGLEKLFF.